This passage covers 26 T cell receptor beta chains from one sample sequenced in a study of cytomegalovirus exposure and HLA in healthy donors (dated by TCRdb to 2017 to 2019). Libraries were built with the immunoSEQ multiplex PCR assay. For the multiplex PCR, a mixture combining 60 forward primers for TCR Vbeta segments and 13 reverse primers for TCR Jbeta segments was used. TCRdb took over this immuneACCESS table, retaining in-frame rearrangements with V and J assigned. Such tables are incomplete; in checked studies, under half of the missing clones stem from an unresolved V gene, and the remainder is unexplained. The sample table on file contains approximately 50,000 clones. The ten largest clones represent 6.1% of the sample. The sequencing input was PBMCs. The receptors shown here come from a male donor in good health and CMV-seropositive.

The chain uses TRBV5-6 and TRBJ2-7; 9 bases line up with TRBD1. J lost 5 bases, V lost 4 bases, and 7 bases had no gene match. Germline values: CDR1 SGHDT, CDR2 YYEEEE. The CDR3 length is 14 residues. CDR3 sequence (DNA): TGTGCCAGCAGCCCCCCGGACAGGGGCCACGAGCAGTACTTC. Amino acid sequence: CASSPPDRGHEQYF.

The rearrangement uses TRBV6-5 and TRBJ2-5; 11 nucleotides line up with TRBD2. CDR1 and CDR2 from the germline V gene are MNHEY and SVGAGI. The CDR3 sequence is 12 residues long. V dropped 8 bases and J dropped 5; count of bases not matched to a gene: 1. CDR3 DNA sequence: TGTGCCAGCTGGACTAGCGGGGAGACCCAGTACTTC. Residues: CASWTSGETQYF.

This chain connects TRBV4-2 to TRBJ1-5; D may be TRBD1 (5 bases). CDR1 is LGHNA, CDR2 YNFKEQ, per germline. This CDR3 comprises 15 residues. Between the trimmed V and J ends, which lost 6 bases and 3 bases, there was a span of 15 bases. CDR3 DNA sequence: TGTGCCAGCAGTCAGGGAGGTGAAGACAATCAGCCCCAGCATTTT. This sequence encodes CASSQGGEDNQPQHF.

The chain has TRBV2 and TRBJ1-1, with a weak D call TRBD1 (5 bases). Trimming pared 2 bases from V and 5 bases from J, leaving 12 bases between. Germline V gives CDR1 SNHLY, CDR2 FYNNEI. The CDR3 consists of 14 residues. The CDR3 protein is CASSEIWGDTEAFF. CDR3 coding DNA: TGTGCCAGCAGTGAAATCTGGGGGGATACTGAAGCTTTCTTT.

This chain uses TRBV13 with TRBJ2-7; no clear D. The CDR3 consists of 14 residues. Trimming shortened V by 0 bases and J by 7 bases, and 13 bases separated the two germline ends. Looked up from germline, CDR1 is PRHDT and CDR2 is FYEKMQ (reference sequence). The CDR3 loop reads CASSLGKTIEEQYF. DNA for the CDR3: TGTGCCAGCAGCTTAGGAAAAACCATTGAGGAGCAGTACTTC.

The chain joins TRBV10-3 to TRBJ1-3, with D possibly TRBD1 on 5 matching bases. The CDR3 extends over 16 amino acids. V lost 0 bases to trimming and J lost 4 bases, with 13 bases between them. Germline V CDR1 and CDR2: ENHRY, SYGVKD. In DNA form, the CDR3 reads TGTGCCATCAGTGAGTCGTCGGGGGTTGGAGGAAACACCATATATTTT. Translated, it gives CAISESSGVGGNTIYF.

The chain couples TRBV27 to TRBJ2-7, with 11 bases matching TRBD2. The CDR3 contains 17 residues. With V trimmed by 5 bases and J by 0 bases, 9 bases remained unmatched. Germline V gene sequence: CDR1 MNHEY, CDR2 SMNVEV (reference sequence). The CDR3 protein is CASSPSTTSGGSYEQYF. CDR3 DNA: TGTGCCAGCAGTCCTTCCACAACTAGCGGGGGCTCCTACGAGCAGTACTTC.

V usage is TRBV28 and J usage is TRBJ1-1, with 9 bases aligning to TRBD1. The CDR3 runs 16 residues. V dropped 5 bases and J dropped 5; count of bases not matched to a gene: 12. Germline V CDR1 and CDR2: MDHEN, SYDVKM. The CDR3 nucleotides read TGTGCCAGCAGTGGACAGGGGAGCGGCATGAGAACTGAAGCTTTCTTT. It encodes CASSGQGSGMRTEAFF.

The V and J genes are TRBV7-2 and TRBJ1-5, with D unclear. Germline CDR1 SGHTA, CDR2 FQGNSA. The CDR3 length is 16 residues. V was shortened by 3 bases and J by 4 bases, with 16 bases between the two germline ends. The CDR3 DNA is TGTGCCAGCAGCTTTACGGACCGGGATCCTAATCAGCCCCAGCATTTT. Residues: CASSFTDRDPNQPQHF.

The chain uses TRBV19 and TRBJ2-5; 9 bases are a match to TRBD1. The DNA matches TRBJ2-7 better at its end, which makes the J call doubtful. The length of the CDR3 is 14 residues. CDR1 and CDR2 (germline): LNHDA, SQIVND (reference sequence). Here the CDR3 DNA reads TGTGCCAGTAGTAGCACAGGGGGCACGGGCGAGCAGTACTTC. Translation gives CASSSTGGTGEQYF.

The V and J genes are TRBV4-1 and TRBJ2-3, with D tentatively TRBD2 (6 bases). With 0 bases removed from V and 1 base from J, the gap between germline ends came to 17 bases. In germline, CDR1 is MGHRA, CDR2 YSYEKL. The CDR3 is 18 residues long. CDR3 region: CASSQEGATGVGTDTQYF. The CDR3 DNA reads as TGCGCCAGCAGCCAAGAAGGTGCAACGGGGGTCGGCACAGATACGCAGTATTTT.

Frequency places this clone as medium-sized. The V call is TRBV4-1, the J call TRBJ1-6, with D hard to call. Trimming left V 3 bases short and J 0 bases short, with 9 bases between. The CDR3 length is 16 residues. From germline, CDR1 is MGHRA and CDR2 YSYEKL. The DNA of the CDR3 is TGCGCCAGCAGCCAGATACCTAGCTCCTATAATTCACCCCTCCACTTT. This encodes CASSQIPSSYNSPLHF.

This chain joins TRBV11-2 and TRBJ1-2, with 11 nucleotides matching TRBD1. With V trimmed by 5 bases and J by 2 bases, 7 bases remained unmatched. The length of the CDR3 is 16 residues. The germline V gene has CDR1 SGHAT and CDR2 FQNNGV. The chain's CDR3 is CASSRGTGGTNYGYTF. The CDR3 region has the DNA TGTGCCAGCAGCAGAGGGACAGGGGGGACGAACTATGGCTACACCTTC.

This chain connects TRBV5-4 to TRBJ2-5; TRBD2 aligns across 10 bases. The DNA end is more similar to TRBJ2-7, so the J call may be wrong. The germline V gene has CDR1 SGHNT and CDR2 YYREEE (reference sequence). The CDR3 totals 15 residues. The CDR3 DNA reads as TGTGCCAGCAGCCCAGGACTAGCGGAATCCTACGAGCAGTACTTC. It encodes CASSPGLAESYEQYF.

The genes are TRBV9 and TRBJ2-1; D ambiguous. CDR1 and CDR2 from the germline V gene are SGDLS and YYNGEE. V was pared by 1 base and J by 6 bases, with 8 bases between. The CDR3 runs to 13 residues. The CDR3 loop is CASSVKEINEQFF. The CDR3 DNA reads TGTGCCAGCAGCGTAAAGGAGATCAATGAGCAGTTCTTC.

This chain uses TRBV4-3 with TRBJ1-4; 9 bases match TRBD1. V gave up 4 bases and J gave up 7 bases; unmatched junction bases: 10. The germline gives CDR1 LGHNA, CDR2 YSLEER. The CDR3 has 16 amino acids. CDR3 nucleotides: TGCGCCAGCAGCCGCCACAGGGGGCCTAGGTCTGAAAAACTGTTTTTT. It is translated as CASSRHRGPRSEKLFF.

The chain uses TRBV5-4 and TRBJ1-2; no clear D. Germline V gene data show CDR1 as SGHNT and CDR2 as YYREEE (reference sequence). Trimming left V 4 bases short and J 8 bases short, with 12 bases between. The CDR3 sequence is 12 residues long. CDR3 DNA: TGTGCCAGCAGCCCGTCCCCGGGGGGCTACACCTTC. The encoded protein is CASSPSPGGYTF.

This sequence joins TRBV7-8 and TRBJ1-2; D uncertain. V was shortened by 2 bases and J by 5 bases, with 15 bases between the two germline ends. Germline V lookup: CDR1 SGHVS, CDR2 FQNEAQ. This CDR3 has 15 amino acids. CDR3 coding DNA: TGTGCCAGCAGCTTAAGGATGGGGAGGCGATATGGCTACACCTTC. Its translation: CASSLRMGRRYGYTF.

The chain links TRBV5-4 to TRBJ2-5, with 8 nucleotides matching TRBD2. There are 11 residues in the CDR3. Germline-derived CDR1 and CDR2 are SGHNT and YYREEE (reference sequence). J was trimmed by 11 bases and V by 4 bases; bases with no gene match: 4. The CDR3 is CASSPGGEQYF. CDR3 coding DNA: TGTGCCAGCAGCCCCGGGGGGGAGCAGTACTTC.

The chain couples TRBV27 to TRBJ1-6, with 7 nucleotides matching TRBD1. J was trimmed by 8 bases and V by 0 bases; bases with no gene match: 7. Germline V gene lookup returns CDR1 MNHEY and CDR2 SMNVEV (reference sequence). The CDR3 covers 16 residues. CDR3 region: CASSLSPRQGDSPLHF. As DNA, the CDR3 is TGTGCCAGCAGTTTATCGCCCAGACAGGGCGATTCACCCCTCCACTTT.

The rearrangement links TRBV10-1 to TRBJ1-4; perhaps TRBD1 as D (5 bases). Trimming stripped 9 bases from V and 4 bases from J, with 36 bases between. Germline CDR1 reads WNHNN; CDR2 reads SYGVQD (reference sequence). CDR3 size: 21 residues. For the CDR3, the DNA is TGCGCCAGGAAGGAGTGGGTGCCCGGGGGGTCCAGGAGAGGGGATAATGAAAAACTGTTTTTT. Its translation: CARKEWVPGGSRRGDNEKLFF.

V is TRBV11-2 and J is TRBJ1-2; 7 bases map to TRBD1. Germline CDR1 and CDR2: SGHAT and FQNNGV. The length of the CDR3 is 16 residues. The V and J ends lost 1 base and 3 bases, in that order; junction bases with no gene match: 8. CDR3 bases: TGTGCCAGCAGCTTAGTCGTTAGGGGGCTAGACTATGGCTACACCTTC. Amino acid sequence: CASSLVVRGLDYGYTF.

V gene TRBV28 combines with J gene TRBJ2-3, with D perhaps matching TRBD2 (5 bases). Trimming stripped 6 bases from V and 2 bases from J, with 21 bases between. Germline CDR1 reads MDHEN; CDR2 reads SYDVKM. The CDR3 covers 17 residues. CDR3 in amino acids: CASSHIYAADHTDTQYF. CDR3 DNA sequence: TGTGCCAGCAGCCATATTTACGCAGCGGACCACACAGATACGCAGTATTTT.

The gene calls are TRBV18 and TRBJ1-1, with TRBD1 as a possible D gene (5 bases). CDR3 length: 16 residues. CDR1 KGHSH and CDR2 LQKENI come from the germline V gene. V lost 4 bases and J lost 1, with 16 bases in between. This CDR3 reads CASSQVGQGANTEAFF. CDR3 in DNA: TGTGCCAGCTCACAGGTTGGTCAGGGCGCGAACACTGAAGCTTTCTTT.

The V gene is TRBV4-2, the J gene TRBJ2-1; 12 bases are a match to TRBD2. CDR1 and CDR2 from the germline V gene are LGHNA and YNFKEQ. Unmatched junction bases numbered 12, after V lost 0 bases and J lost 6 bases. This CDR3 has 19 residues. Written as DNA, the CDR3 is TGTGCCAGCAGCCAAGAATTTAGTCTAGCGGGGGGGCTACGCAATGAGCAGTTCTTC. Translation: CASSQEFSLAGGLRNEQFF.

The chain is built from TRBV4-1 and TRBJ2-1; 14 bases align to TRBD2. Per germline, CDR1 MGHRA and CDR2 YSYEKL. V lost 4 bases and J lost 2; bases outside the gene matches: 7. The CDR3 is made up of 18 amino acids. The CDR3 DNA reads TGCGCCAGCAGCCCCCGGACTAGCGGGGGGCCCGCCTACAATGAGCAGTTCTTC. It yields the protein CASSPRTSGGPAYNEQFF.